This T cell receptor beta chain was profiled in a study of T cell responses to AZD1222 COVID-19 vaccine. Findings and caveats of the study: AZD1222 recipients seropositive at baseline numbered only six or seven. There were mostly white British donors and more females than males, and clonal diversity was possibly underestimated.

Germline V gene data show CDR1 as SGDLS and CDR2 as YYNGEE. This CDR3 comprises 13 residues. V was clipped by 0 bases and J by 2 bases, with 5 bases between them. This clone was seen just once. Its specificity is unknown. This CDR3 is also generated by other DNA sequences in the sample. Sequencing used immunoSEQ multiplex PCR; TCRdb keeps in-frame clones, though not all of them. The sample lists around 160,000 clones, 85% to 95% occurring once. The starting material was peripheral blood, obtained on day 0 of AZD1222 vaccination. The sequence was obtained from an adult in good health. The rearrangement links TRBV9 to TRBJ1-1, with unresolved D. This chain's CDR3 is CASSVEVNTEAFF. The CDR3 DNA is TGTGCCAGCAGCGTAGAGGTAAACACTGAAGCTTTCTTT.